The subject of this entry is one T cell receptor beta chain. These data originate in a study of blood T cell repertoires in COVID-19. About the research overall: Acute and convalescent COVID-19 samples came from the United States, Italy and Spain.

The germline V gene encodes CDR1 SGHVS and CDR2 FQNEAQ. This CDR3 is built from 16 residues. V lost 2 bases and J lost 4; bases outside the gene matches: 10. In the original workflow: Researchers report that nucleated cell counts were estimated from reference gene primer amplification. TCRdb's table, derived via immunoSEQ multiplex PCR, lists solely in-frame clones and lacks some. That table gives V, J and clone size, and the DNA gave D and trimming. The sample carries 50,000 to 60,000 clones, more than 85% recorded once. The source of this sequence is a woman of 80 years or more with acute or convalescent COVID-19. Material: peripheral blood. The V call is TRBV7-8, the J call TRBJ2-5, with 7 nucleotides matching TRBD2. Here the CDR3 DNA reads TGTGCCAGCAGCTTAACCGGGGGGAATATTGGAGAGACCCAGTACTTC. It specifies CASSLTGGNIGETQYF.